This entry lists 28 T cell receptor beta chains sequenced from one sample in a study of OX40 agonist ivuxolimab in advanced cancers. Libraries were prepared by immunoSEQ multiplex PCR; TCRdb keeps only in-frame clonotypes and omits some of them. The sample has about 79,000 clones, approximately 92% seen once. The sample here was CD4+ or CD8+ T cells sorted from blood, taken in a trial of the OX40 agonist ivuxolimab. The receptor set was obtained from an adult with an advanced solid tumor such as melanoma, head and neck, liver or kidney cancer.

This chain joins TRBV28 and TRBJ1-2; D is unresolved. The CDR3 has 11 residues. The germline gives CDR1 MDHEN, CDR2 SYDVKM. Trimming took off 10 bases at V and 2 bases at J, with 8 bases between the two ends. CDR3 residues: CATGRNYGYTF. In nucleotides, the CDR3 is TGTGCCACGGGGAGGAACTATGGCTACACCTTC.

The V and J genes are TRBV6-1 and TRBJ2-3, with 10 bases aligning to TRBD2. Germline V lookup: CDR1 MNHNS, CDR2 SASEGT. This CDR3 region has 16 residues. V lost 2 bases and J lost 1; bases outside the gene matches: 3. The CDR3 coding sequence is TGTGCCAGCAGTGAAACAGCGGGAGGGCGCACAGATACGCAGTATTTT. Its translation: CASSETAGGRTDTQYF.

The chain recombines TRBV5-1 with TRBJ2-7, with TRBD1 matching 7 bases. The CDR3 runs 15 residues. Germline CDR1 SGHRS, CDR2 YFSETQ. The V segment lost 0 bases and the J segment 2 bases; nucleotides outside the gene matches: 5. The CDR3 bases are TGCGCCAGCAGCTTGGGACAGGGTGGAACCTACGAGCAGTACTTC. Its translation is CASSLGQGGTYEQYF.

The chain combines TRBV19 with TRBJ1-1, with D possibly being TRBD1 (6 bases). Germline-derived CDR1 and CDR2 are LNHDA and SQIVND (reference sequence). Trimming took off 7 bases at V and 13 bases at J, with 19 bases between the two ends. CDR3 length equals 12 residues. CDR3 DNA: TGTGCCAGTAAAGGTCAGGGACATCAAGGTTTCTTT. This encodes CASKGQGHQGFF.

The chain joins TRBV5-1 to TRBJ1-4; D is undetermined. Germline-derived CDR1 and CDR2 are SGHRS and YFSETQ. There are 13 residues in the CDR3. Trimming removed 0 bases at V and 8 bases at J, with 8 bases between. The CDR3 loop is CASSLETNEKLFF. CDR3 DNA sequence: TGCGCCAGCAGCTTGGAGACGAACGAAAAACTGTTTTTT.

CDR3 amino acids: CASSLTGTGTNYGYTF. Written as DNA, the CDR3 is TGTGCCAGCAGCTTAACCGGGACAGGGACTAACTATGGCTACACCTTC. The V call is TRBV28, the J call TRBJ1-2; 9 bases are shared with TRBD1. The CDR3 is 16 amino acids. Germline assignment: CDR1 MDHEN and CDR2 SYDVKM. The V and J ends lost 6 bases and 0 bases, in that order; junction bases with no gene match: 8.

The rearrangement joins TRBV2 to TRBJ2-1; 7 bases agree with TRBD2. The length of the CDR3 is 14 residues. Per the germline V gene, CDR1 is SNHLY and CDR2 is FYNNEI. Trimming cost V 11 bases and J 10 bases; bases outside gene matches: 17. In DNA form, the CDR3 reads TGTGCCCGCGAGGCGGGAGAGGAAAGTGGGGAGCAGTTCTTC. It translates to CAREAGEESGEQFF.

The rearrangement uses TRBV5-6 and TRBJ1-4; 9 bases align to TRBD1. Trimming removed 4 bases from V and 8 bases from J; junction bases left unmatched: 6. From germline, CDR1 is SGHDT and CDR2 YYEEEE. This CDR3 contains 14 residues. The CDR3 region has the DNA TGTGCCAGCAGCACCGGACAGGGGCGGGAAAAACTGTTTTTT. Translated, it gives CASSTGQGREKLFF.

The chain couples TRBV27 to TRBJ1-1; no reliable D call. The CDR3 covers 13 residues. Germline V CDR1 and CDR2: MNHEY, SMNVEV (reference sequence). V shed 2 bases and J shed 0 bases, with 4 bases lying between them. The CDR3 spells CASSLVVNTEAFF. In DNA form, the CDR3 reads TGTGCCAGCAGTTTAGTTGTGAACACTGAAGCTTTCTTT.

The rearrangement uses TRBV2 and TRBJ1-6, with 7 nucleotides matching TRBD1. V dropped 7 bases and J dropped 6; count of bases not matched to a gene: 15. Germline CDR1 SNHLY, CDR2 FYNNEI. CDR3 length equals 17 residues. CDR3 region: CASNSRAFNRGNSPLHF. CDR3 coding DNA: TGTGCCAGCAACAGTAGGGCCTTTAACAGGGGTAATTCACCCCTCCACTTT.

The chain uses TRBV29-1 and TRBJ2-1; 8 bases fit TRBD2. Germline CDR1 SQVTM, CDR2 ANQGSEA. Trimming cost V 4 bases and J 4 bases; bases outside gene matches: 12. The CDR3 is 16 amino acids. The CDR3 nucleotides read TGCAGCGTTGTTTCTAACGGCGGGAGGAATTACAATGAGCAGTTCTTC. This translates into CSVVSNGGRNYNEQFF.

The chain employs TRBV18 and TRBJ2-7; a possible D gene is TRBD1 (5 bases). Germline-derived CDR1 and CDR2 are KGHSH and LQKENI. The CDR3 is made up of 14 amino acids. Trimming cost V 0 bases and J 2 bases, with 8 bases left between them. CDR3 amino acids: CASSPPRTTYEQYF. The CDR3 DNA reads TGTGCCAGCTCACCACCGAGGACAACCTACGAGCAGTACTTC.

The DNA of the CDR3 is TGTGCCATCAGAGAGGGACCTTTACTCTATGGCTACACCTTC. Its protein product is CAIREGPLLYGYTF. The chain has TRBV10-3 and TRBJ1-2; D might be TRBD1 (5 bases). This CDR3 is 14 amino acids long. Germline lookup yields CDR1 ENHRY and CDR2 SYGVKD. V lost 6 bases and J 4 bases, leaving 15 bases between the germline ends.

The chain recombines TRBV5-1 with TRBJ2-2; 8 nucleotides agree with TRBD1. After removal of 4 bases from V and 7 bases from J, the junction contained 6 bases not matched to a gene. Germline-derived CDR1 and CDR2 are SGHRS and YFSETQ. The CDR3 sequence is 14 residues long. The CDR3 DNA sequence: TGCGCCAGCAGCCCGGACAGGGAAGGCGGGGAGCTGTTTTTT. It encodes CASSPDREGGELFF.

The CDR3 reads CASSPQDRGLNQPQHF. CDR3 sequence (DNA): TGTGCCAGCAGTCCCCAGGACAGGGGGCTGAATCAGCCCCAGCATTTT. This chain links TRBV2 with TRBJ1-5; 11 bases fit TRBD1. CDR1 is SNHLY, CDR2 FYNNEI, per germline. The CDR3 is 16 residues long. The junction had 7 bases not matched to a gene; V was cut back by 5 bases and J by 4 bases.

This chain links TRBV14 with TRBJ2-7; D gene unclear. CDR3 length: 13 amino acids. Germline CDR1 reads SGHDN; CDR2 reads FVKESK. Trimming shortened V by 2 bases and J by 6 bases, and 11 bases separated the two germline ends. For the CDR3, the DNA is TGTGCCAGCAGCCAATTCGGGCCTGGCGAGCAGTACTTC. Residues: CASSQFGPGEQYF.

This CDR3 is CASSTRTSGTWEQYF. The CDR3 DNA follows: TGTGCCAGCAGCACACGGACTAGCGGGACCTGGGAGCAGTACTTC. J is TRBJ2-7 and V is TRBV14; 12 bases are a match to TRBD2. CDR1 is SGHDN, CDR2 FVKESK, per germline. The CDR3 has 15 residues. V lost 5 bases and J lost 7; bases outside the gene matches: 9.

This clone came up once. The chain is built from TRBV5-4 and TRBJ2-7; D is possibly TRBD1 or TRBD2 (5 bases each). The V and J ends lost 4 bases and 4 bases respectively, with 9 bases between them. The CDR3 extends over 12 amino acids. CDR1 and CDR2 from the germline V gene are SGHNT and YYREEE (reference sequence). The DNA of the CDR3 is TGTGCCAGCAGCCGGGACGGGTACGAGCAGTACTTC. Protein sequence: CASSRDGYEQYF.

The chain links TRBV28 to TRBJ2-1; D call uncertain. This CDR3 comprises 15 residues. The V gene's germline CDR1 is MDHEN and CDR2 SYDVKM. Trimming pared 7 bases from V and 7 bases from J, leaving 20 bases between. The CDR3 loop reads CASKALGGNLNEQFF. In DNA form, the CDR3 reads TGTGCCAGCAAAGCCCTCGGTGGGAATTTAAATGAGCAGTTCTTC.

This chain uses TRBV27 with TRBJ2-7, with 7 bases matching TRBD1. The CDR3 is 14 residues long. Trimming at V came to 4 bases and at J to 3 bases, leaving 6 bases not matched to a gene. Germline V gene data show CDR1 as MNHEY and CDR2 as SMNVEV (reference sequence). CDR3 coding DNA: TGTGCCAGCAGTTCGACAGGGATCAACTACGAGCAGTACTTC. It translates to CASSSTGINYEQYF.

The chain is built from TRBV28 and TRBJ1-2; TRBD1 matches at 7 bases. The CDR3 extends over 14 amino acids. V trimming: 1 base; J trimming: 7 bases; junction bases outside the gene matches: 6. Germline CDR1 and CDR2: MDHEN and SYDVKM. CDR3 sequence: CASSLSHRGTGYTF. CDR3 nucleotide sequence: TGTGCCAGCAGTTTATCCCACAGGGGTACTGGCTACACCTTC.

The V gene is TRBV5-4, the J gene TRBJ2-6; possibly TRBD2 for D (7 bases). V was shortened by 4 bases and J by 2 bases, with 16 bases between the two germline ends. CDR1 is SGHNT, CDR2 YYREEE, per germline (reference sequence). The CDR3 spans 17 residues. CDR3 sequence reads: CASSPTGGAAGANVLTF. CDR3 nucleotide sequence: TGTGCCAGCAGCCCGACGGGGGGCGCAGCTGGGGCCAACGTCCTGACTTTC.

The chain couples TRBV5-4 to TRBJ2-7; TRBD2 is a possible D gene (6 bases). This CDR3 has 12 residues. Trimming shortened V by 9 bases and J by 2 bases, and 12 bases separated the two germline ends. Per germline, CDR1 SGHNT and CDR2 YYREEE (reference sequence). The CDR3 region has the DNA TGTGCCACCGGCAGCGGGCCCTACGAGCAGTACTTC. The encoded protein is CATGSGPYEQYF.

The rearrangement links TRBV19 to TRBJ2-1; 15 bases agree with TRBD2. CDR1 and CDR2 from the germline V gene are LNHDA and SQIVND (reference sequence). With V trimmed by 7 bases and J by 16 bases, 8 bases remained unmatched. The CDR3 has 13 residues. In DNA form, the CDR3 reads TGTGCCAGTAACCCGGGACTAGCGGGGGGCATCTTCTTC. Its translation: CASNPGLAGGIFF.

V gene TRBV6-5 combines with J gene TRBJ1-2; 9 nucleotides align to TRBD1. V dropped 5 bases and J dropped 8; count of bases not matched to a gene: 12. CDR1 MNHEY and CDR2 SVGAGI come from the germline V gene. The CDR3 is 15 amino acids. The CDR3, as DNA: TGTGCCAGCAGTCTCCCGGGACAGGGCACTAAGGGCTACACCTTC. Translation: CASSLPGQGTKGYTF.

The rearrangement links TRBV5-1 to TRBJ2-7; D is undetermined. The V and J ends lost 3 bases and 3 bases respectively, with 16 bases between them. The CDR3 covers 15 residues. The V gene's germline CDR1 is SGHRS and CDR2 YFSETQ. CDR3 loop: CASSSIPGPNYEQYF. The CDR3 DNA reads TGCGCCAGCAGCTCTATTCCGGGCCCCAACTACGAGCAGTACTTC.

The chain uses TRBV28 and TRBJ2-7, with 11 nucleotides matching TRBD2. The CDR3 extends over 16 amino acids. The junction had 12 bases not matched to a gene; V was cut back by 5 bases and J by 6 bases. The germline V gene encodes CDR1 MDHEN and CDR2 SYDVKM. In DNA form, the CDR3 reads TGTGCCAGCAGTACTTACCGGGCTAGCGGGAGGTTCGAGCAGTACTTC. It translates to CASSTYRASGRFEQYF.

V is TRBV6-5 and J is TRBJ2-5; no clear D. Trimming took off 4 bases at V and 7 bases at J, with 13 bases between the two ends. Germline CDR1 MNHEY, CDR2 SVGAGI. The CDR3 spans 13 residues. The CDR3 bases are TGTGCCAGCAGTTCCACTACGGTCGGGACCCAGTACTTC. Translation: CASSSTTVGTQYF.